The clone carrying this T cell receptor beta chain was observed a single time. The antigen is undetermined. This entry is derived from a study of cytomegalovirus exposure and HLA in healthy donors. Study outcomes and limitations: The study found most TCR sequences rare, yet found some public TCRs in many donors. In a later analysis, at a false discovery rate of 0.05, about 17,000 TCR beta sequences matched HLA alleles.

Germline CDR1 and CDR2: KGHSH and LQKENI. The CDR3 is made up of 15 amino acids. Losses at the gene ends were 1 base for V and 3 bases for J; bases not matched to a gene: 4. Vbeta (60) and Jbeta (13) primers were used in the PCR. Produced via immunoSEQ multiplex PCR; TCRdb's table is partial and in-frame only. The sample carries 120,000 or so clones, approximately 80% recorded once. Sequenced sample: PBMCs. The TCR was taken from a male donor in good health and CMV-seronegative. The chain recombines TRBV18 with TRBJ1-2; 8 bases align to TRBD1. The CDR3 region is CASSPRQGADYGYTF. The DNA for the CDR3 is TGTGCCAGCTCACCACGTCAGGGGGCGGACTATGGCTACACCTTC.